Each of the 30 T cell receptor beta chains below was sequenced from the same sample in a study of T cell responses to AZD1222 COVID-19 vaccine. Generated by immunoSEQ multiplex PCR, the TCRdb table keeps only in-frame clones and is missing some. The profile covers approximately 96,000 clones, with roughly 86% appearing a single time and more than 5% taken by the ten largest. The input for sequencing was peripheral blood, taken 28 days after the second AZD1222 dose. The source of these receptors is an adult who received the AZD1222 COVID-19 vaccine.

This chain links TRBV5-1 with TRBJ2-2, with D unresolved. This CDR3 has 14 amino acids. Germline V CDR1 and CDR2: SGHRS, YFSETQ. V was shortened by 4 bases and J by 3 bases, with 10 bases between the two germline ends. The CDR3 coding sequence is TGCGCCAGCAGCCTCGCGGCAGACACCGGGGAGCTGTTTTTT. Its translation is CASSLAADTGELFF.

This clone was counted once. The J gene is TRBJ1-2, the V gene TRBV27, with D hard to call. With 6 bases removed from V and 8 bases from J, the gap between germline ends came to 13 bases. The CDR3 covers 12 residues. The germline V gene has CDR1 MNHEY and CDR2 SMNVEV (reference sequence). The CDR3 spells CASSAFLGGYTF. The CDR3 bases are TGTGCCAGCAGCGCCTTCTTGGGGGGCTACACCTTC.

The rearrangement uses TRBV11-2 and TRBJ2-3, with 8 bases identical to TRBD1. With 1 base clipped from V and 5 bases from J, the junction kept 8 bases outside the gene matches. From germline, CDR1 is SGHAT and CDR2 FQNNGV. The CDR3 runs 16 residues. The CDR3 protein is CASSLGSRGRLDTQYF. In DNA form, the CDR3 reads TGTGCCAGCAGCTTAGGTAGCAGGGGGCGATTAGATACGCAGTATTTT.

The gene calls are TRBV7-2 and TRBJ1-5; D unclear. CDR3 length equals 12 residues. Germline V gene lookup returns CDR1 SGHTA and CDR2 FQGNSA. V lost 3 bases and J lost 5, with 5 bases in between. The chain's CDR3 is CASSFSDQPQHF. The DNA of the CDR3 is TGTGCCAGCAGCTTCTCAGATCAGCCCCAGCATTTT.

CDR3 nucleotide sequence: TGTGCCAGCAGCTTTATCCGGGGGGACTCCTACGAGCAGTACTTC. This gives the protein CASSFIRGDSYEQYF. This chain connects TRBV7-2 to TRBJ2-7; 7 bases agree with TRBD2. CDR1 SGHTA and CDR2 FQGNSA come from the germline V gene. V lost 3 bases to trimming and J lost 0 bases; unmatched junction nucleotides: 5. The CDR3 runs to 15 residues.

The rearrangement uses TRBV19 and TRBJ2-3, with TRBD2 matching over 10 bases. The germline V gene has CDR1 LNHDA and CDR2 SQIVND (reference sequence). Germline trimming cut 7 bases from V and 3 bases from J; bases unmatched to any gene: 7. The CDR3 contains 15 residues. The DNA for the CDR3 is TGTGCCAGTACCCCTAGCGGGAGATCTACAGATACGCAGTATTTT. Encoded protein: CASTPSGRSTDTQYF.

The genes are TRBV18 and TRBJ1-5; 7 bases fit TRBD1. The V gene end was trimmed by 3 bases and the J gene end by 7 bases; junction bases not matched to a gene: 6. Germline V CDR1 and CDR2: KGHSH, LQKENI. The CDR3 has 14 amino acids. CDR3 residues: CASSPTGDSQPQHF. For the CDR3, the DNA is TGTGCCAGCTCACCGACGGGGGACAGCCAGCCCCAGCATTTT.

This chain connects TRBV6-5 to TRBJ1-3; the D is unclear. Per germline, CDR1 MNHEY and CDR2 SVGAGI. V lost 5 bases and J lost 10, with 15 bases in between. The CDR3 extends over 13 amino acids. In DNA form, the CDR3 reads TGTGCCAGCAGTCCCCGGACTGGCGGGACCATATATTTT. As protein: CASSPRTGGTIYF.

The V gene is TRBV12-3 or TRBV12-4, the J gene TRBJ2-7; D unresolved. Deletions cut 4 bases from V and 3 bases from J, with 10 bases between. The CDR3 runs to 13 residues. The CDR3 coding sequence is TGTGCCAGCAGTTCCATGCTGGGCTACGAGCAGTACTTC. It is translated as CASSSMLGYEQYF.

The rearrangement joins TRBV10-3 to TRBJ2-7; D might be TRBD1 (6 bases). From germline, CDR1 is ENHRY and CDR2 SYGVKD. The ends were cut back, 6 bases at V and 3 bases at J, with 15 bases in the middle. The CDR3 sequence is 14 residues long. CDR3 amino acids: CAISTGTNNYEQYF. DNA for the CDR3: TGTGCCATCAGCACCGGGACAAACAACTACGAGCAGTACTTC.

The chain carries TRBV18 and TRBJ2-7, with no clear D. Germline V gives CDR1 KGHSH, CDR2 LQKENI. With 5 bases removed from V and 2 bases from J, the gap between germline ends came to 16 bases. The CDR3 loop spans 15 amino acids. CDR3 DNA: TGTGCCAGCTCAGCATCCGACGGAACCACCTACGAGCAGTACTTC. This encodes CASSASDGTTYEQYF.

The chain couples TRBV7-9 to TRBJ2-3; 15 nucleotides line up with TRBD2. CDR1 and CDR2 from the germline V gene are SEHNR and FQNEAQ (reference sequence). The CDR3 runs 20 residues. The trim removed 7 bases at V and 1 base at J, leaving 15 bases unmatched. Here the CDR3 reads CASTPSWGLAGGDGTDTQYF. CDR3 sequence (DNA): TGTGCCAGCACCCCCTCGTGGGGACTAGCGGGGGGAGACGGCACAGATACGCAGTATTTT.

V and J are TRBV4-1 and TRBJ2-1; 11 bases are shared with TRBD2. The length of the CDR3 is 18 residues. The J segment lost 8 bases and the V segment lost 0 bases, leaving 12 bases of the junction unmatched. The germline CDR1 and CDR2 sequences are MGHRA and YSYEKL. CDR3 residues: CASSQEATSGARGYEQFF. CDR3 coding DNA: TGCGCCAGCAGCCAAGAGGCGACTAGCGGGGCCCGGGGATATGAGCAGTTCTTC.

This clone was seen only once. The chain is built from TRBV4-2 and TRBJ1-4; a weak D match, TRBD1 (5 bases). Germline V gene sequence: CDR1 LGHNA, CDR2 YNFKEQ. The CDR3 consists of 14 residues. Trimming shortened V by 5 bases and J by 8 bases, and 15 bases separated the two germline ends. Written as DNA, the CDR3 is TGTGCCAGCAGCGGGGTAGGGGAGGTAGAAAAACTGTTTTTT. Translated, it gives CASSGVGEVEKLFF.

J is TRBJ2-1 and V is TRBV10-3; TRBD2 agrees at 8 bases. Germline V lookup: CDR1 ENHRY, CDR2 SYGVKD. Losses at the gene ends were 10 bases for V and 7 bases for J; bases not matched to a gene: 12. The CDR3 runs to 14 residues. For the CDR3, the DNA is TGTGCCACCTCATCGGCGGGGGGAGGGAATGAGCAGTTCTTC. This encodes CATSSAGGGNEQFF.

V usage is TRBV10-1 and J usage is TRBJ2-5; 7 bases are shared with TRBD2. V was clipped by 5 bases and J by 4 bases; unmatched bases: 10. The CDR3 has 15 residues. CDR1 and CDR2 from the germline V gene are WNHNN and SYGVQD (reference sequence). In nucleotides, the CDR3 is TGCGCCAGCAGTCCACTGGGAGGGGTACGAGAGACCCAGTACTTC. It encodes CASSPLGGVRETQYF.

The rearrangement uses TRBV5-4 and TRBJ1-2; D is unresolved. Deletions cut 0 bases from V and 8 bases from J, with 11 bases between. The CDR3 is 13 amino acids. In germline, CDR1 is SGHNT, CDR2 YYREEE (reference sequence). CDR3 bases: TGTGCCAGCAGCTTGGGGGGAGGCGGCGGCTACACCTTC. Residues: CASSLGGGGGYTF.

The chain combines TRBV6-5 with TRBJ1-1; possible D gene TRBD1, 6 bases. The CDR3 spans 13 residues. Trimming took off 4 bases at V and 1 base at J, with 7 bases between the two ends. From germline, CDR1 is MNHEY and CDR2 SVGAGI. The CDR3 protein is CASSFRGNTEAFF. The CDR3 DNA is TGTGCCAGCAGTTTCAGGGGGAACACTGAAGCTTTCTTT.

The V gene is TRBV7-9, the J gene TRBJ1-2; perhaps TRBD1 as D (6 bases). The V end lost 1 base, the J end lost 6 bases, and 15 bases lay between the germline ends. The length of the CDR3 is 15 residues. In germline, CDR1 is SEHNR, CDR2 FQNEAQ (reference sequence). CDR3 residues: CASSLGLGDIHGYTF. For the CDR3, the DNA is TGTGCCAGCAGCTTAGGCCTCGGGGACATCCATGGCTACACCTTC. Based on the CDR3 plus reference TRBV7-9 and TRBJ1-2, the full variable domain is DTGVSQNPRHKITKRGQNVTFRCDPISEHNRLYWYRQTLGQGPEFLTYFQNEAQLEKSRLLSDRFSAERPKGSFSTLEIQRTEQGDSAMYLCASSLGLGDIHGYTFGSGTRLTVV.

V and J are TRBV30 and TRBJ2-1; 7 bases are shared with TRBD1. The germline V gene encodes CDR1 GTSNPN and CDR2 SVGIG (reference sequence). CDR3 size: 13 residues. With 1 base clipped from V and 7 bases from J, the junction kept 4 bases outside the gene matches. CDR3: CAWSEAGGNEQFF. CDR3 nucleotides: TGTGCCTGGAGTGAAGCAGGGGGAAATGAGCAGTTCTTC.

In nucleotides, the CDR3 is TGTGCCTGGAGTGTCGGGGGCAATAGCAATCAGCCCCAGCATTTT. This encodes CAWSVGGNSNQPQHF. The chain combines TRBV30 with TRBJ1-5, with a possible D match to TRBD1 (6 bases). Trimming removed 0 bases at V and 0 bases at J, with 9 bases between. The CDR3 covers 15 residues. Germline-derived CDR1 and CDR2 are GTSNPN and SVGIG (reference sequence).

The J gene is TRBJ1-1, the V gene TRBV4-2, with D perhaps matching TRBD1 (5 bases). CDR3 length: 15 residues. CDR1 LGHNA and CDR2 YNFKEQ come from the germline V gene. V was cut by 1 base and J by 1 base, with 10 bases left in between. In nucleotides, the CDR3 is TGTGCCAGCAGCCAAGTGGGGGGAGGGAACACTGAAGCTTTCTTT. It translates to CASSQVGGGNTEAFF.

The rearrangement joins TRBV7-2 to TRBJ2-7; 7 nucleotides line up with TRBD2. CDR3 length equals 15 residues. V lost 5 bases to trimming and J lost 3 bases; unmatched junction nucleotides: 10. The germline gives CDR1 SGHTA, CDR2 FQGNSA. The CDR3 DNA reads TGTGCCAGCAGCCCAGAATCGGGAGGAGACTACGAGCAGTACTTC. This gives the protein CASSPESGGDYEQYF.

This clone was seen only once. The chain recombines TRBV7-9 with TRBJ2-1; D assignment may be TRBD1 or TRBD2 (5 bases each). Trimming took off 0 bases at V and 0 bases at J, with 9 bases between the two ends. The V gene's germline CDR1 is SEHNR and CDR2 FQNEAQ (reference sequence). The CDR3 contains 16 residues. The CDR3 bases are TGTGCCAGCAGCTTAGCGGCAGGGAGCTCCTACAATGAGCAGTTCTTC. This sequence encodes CASSLAAGSSYNEQFF.

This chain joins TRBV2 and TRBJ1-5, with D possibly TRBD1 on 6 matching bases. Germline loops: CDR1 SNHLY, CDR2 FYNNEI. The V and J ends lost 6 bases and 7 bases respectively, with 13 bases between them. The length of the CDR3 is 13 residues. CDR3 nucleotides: TGTGCCAGCAGAGGTACAGGGCTGCAGCCCCAGCATTTT. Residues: CASRGTGLQPQHF.

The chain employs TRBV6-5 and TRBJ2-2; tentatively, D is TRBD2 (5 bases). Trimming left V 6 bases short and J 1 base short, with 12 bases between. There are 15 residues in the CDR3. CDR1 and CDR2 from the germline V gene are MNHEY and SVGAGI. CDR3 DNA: TGTGCCAGCAGAGGAGACGGGGTGAACACCGGGGAGCTGTTTTTT. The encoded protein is CASRGDGVNTGELFF.

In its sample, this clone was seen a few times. CDR3 in DNA: TGTGCCAGCAGAAATCTGCGAGGACAGACCACTGAAGCTTTCTTT. Amino acid sequence: CASRNLRGQTTEAFF. The chain couples TRBV27 to TRBJ1-1; tentative D call: TRBD1 (6 bases). Trimming took 6 bases from V and 4 from J, leaving 18 bases between them. Germline V lookup: CDR1 MNHEY, CDR2 SMNVEV (reference sequence). The CDR3 consists of 15 residues.

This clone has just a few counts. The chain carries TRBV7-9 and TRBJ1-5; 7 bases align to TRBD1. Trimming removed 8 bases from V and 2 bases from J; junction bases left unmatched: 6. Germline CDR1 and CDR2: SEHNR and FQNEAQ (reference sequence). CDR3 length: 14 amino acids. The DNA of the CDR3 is TGTGCCAGCGCTACAGGGGTCGGCAATCAGCCCCAGCATTTT. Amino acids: CASATGVGNQPQHF.

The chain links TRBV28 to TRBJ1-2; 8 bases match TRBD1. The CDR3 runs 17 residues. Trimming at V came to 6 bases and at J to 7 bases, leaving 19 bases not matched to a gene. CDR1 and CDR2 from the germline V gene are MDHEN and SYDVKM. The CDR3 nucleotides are TGTGCCAGCAGCCCGGGAGGGGCAGGGGGCACCCCCGGTGGCTACACCTTC. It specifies CASSPGGAGGTPGGYTF.

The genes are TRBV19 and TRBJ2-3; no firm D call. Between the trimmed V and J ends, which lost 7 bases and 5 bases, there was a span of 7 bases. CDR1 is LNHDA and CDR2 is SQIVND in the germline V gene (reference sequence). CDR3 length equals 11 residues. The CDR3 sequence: CASTWGDTQYF. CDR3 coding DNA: TGTGCCAGTACGTGGGGAGATACGCAGTATTTT.